The T cell receptor beta chain described here comes from a study of CXCR3-negative and CXCR3-positive naive CD8 T cells. General study findings and limits: TRBV-TRBJ usage was similar across naive CXCR3 subsets but distinct in memory cells. CXCR3-positive naive cells had more hydrophobic TRB CDR3s than CXCR3-negative naive cells.

The libraries of TRB cDNA were constructed through 5' RACE using UMI labels. TCRdb re-called the 5' RACE reads and gives one entry per CDR3 protein, without DNA. This sample's clone table lists some 22,000 distinct CDR3 sequences. As concerns this clonotype: Its antigen is unidentified.

Germline V lookup: CDR1 MGHRA, CDR2 YSYEKL. The CDR3 length is 13 residues. The rearrangement uses TRBV4-1 and TRBJ2-4. The sample taken for sequencing was naive CXCR3- CD8+ T cells from blood. Sample subset: CD45RO-CCR7+CD27+CD95- naive CD8+ T cells lacking CXCR3 (TNR3-). This clonotype was obtained from a human donor in good health. Some clones in this sample may be carry-over from other donors' samples. The CDR3 protein is CASSQDLGSIQYF.